This T cell receptor beta chain was identified during a study of CD8+ T cells in alopecia areata. The overall study: Treatment of the treated patients consisted of oral tofacitinib, 5 to 10 mg twice daily. Tofacitinib lasted 6 to 18 months, then 6 months off drug.

Of note for this clone: Its antigen is not identified. Other DNA sequences from this sample encode an identical CDR3 as well.

Germline V gives CDR1 ENHRY, CDR2 SYGVKD. CDR3 length equals 12 residues. Between the trimmed V and J ends, which lost 0 bases and 4 bases, there was a span of 4 bases. From alopecia areata patients, lesional scalp punch biopsies and peripheral blood were collected. TCR sequencing used cDNA made by reverse transcription of extracted RNA. Using immunoSEQ multiplex PCR, the repertoire was profiled, and TCRdb retains in-frame clones only, with some absent. The sample includes more than 200,000 clones, about two thirds of them seen just once. The study, taken as a whole, reports: Affected scalp, especially in alopecia totalis/universalis, had a higher clonality than normal scalp did.

Sample: CD4+ T cells sorted from blood, taken at week 0. V and J are TRBV10-3 and TRBJ2-7, with unresolved D. The clonotype comes from a human donor with alopecia areata. CDR3 in amino acids: CAISESGYEQYF. The CDR3 nucleotides read TGTGCCATCAGTGAGTCGGGTTACGAGCAGTACTTC.